Each of the 20 T cell receptor beta chains below was sequenced from the same sample in a study of blood T cell repertoires in COVID-19. TCRdb's copy holds only in-frame clones and misses some; the assay was immunoSEQ multiplex PCR. The sample consists of over 250,000 clones, over 80% of them appearing once. Sequences were obtained from peripheral blood. The receptors come from a woman between 45 and 65 years old with COVID-19, enrolled during active disease.

The V call is TRBV5-8, the J call TRBJ1-5; 10 nucleotides align to TRBD1. The V gene's germline CDR1 is SGHTS and CDR2 YDEGEE. The junction had 8 bases not matched to a gene; V was cut back by 4 bases and J by 1 base. The CDR3 contains 17 residues. The DNA for the CDR3 is TGTGCCAGCAGCCCCCGAGACAGGGGGCCCAGCAATCAGCCCCAGCATTTT. This translates into CASSPRDRGPSNQPQHF.

The chain employs TRBV18 and TRBJ2-7; a possible D gene is TRBD2 (5 bases). Trimming took off 1 base at V and 5 bases at J, with 12 bases between the two ends. CDR3 length: 14 residues. Germline V gene data show CDR1 as KGHSH and CDR2 as LQKENI. CDR3 amino acids: CASSPRGATNEQYF. The DNA for the CDR3 is TGTGCCAGCTCACCACGAGGAGCGACTAACGAGCAGTACTTC.

The CDR3 coding sequence is TGCGCCAGCAGTCAATCGGGGCGGAACCCCTCCTACGAGCAGTACTTC. As protein: CASSQSGRNPSYEQYF. This chain uses TRBV23-1 with TRBJ2-7; the D gene is possibly TRBD1 (5 bases). TRBV23-1 is assigned to the ORF class and has an uncertain function. Deletions cut 0 bases from V and 0 bases from J, with 12 bases between. This CDR3 region has 16 residues.

The rearrangement links TRBV4-1 to TRBJ2-1; 8 bases agree with TRBD1. The germline CDR1 and CDR2 sequences are MGHRA and YSYEKL. This CDR3 contains 15 residues. The ends lost 4 bases at V and 1 base at J; junction bases unmatched: 3. The DNA for the CDR3 is TGCGCCAGCAGCCTTCAGGGGGCTTCCTACAATGAGCAGTTCTTC. Translation: CASSLQGASYNEQFF.

V gene TRBV9 combines with J gene TRBJ1-4; D remains ambiguous. The ends were cut back, 0 bases at V and 0 bases at J, with 9 bases in the middle. The CDR3 extends over 16 amino acids. Per germline, CDR1 SGDLS and CDR2 YYNGEE. The CDR3 reads CASSVAHSSTNEKLFF. CDR3 in DNA: TGTGCCAGCAGCGTAGCCCACAGCTCAACTAATGAAAAACTGTTTTTT.

The chain couples TRBV6-2 or TRBV6-3 to TRBJ2-2, with 14 nucleotides matching TRBD2. Germline CDR1 MNHEY, CDR2 SVGEGT. V trimming: 5 bases; J trimming: 7 bases; junction bases outside the gene matches: 9. This CDR3 has 17 amino acids. This chain's CDR3 is CASSPAGLAGVNGELFF. The CDR3, as DNA: TGTGCCAGCAGTCCCGCGGGACTAGCGGGAGTTAACGGGGAGCTGTTTTTT.

This rearrangement joins TRBV4-1 to TRBJ1-5, with no clear D. This CDR3 is built from 14 residues. Germline loops: CDR1 MGHRA, CDR2 YSYEKL. Trimming pared 2 bases from V and 4 bases from J, leaving 9 bases between. CDR3 protein: CASSQLTENQPQHF. Here the CDR3 DNA reads TGCGCCAGCAGCCAACTAACAGAGAATCAGCCCCAGCATTTT.

This chain joins TRBV18 and TRBJ2-3, with 14 bases that match TRBD2. This CDR3 is 19 amino acids long. V was clipped by 4 bases and J by 0 bases; unmatched bases: 9. The germline CDR1 and CDR2 sequences are KGHSH and LQKENI. This chain's CDR3 is CASSRGLGLAGASTDTQYF. CDR3 DNA: TGTGCCAGCTCACGAGGTCTGGGACTAGCGGGAGCTAGCACAGATACGCAGTATTTT.

This chain joins TRBV9 and TRBJ2-3; 7 bases align to TRBD1. J lost 3 bases, V lost 4 bases, and 5 bases had no gene match. The CDR3 loop spans 14 amino acids. Germline CDR1 SGDLS, CDR2 YYNGEE. CDR3 region: CASSPGDRTDTQYF. CDR3 nucleotides: TGTGCCAGCAGCCCAGGGGACAGAACAGATACGCAGTATTTT.

This sequence joins TRBV9 and TRBJ2-3; TRBD2 matches 11 bases. CDR1 and CDR2 (germline): SGDLS, YYNGEE. V lost 0 bases, J lost 6 bases, and 9 bases stayed unmatched. The CDR3 spans 17 residues. The CDR3 DNA reads TGTGCCAGCAGCGTAGGCAATCTAGCGGGAGGACCGGATACGCAGTATTTT. Its protein is CASSVGNLAGGPDTQYF.

The chain joins TRBV29-1 to TRBJ1-1, with D possibly being TRBD1 (5 bases). Germline assignment: CDR1 SQVTM and CDR2 ANQGSEA. V lost 6 bases to trimming and J lost 1 base, with 12 bases between them. The CDR3 runs 13 residues. The CDR3 DNA is TGCAGCGTACAAACGGGGGGGAACACTGAAGCTTTCTTT. This encodes CSVQTGGNTEAFF.

This clone was found a few times. This sequence joins TRBV11-2 and TRBJ1-4; 7 positions match TRBD1. The CDR3 runs 16 residues. J was trimmed by 5 bases and V by 5 bases; bases with no gene match: 11. Germline lookup yields CDR1 SGHAT and CDR2 FQNNGV. CDR3: CASSAPSRDRNEKLFF. In nucleotides, the CDR3 is TGTGCCAGCAGCGCCCCATCTCGGGACAGAAATGAAAAACTGTTTTTT.

The sample holds one count of this clone. The chain joins TRBV7-3 to TRBJ1-1; no clear D. The V end was cut by 1 base, the J end by 3 bases, with 6 bases between. The CDR3 has 13 residues. Germline V gives CDR1 SGHTA, CDR2 FQGTGA. The CDR3 DNA follows: TGTGCCAGCAGCTTAATAGAGGACACTGAAGCTTTCTTT. Translating it yields CASSLIEDTEAFF.

The V gene is TRBV5-1, the J gene TRBJ2-5, with 10 bases matching TRBD2. This CDR3 region has 16 residues. Germline loops: CDR1 SGHRS, CDR2 YFSETQ. V shed 0 bases and J 13 bases; nucleotides not matched to a gene: 15. The CDR3 nucleotides read TGCGCCAGCAGCTTGGCCGCTAGCGGGAGCCCTATTCTCGGGTACTTC. This translates into CASSLAASGSPILGYF. Full variable domain (remainder filled in from reference TRBV5-1 and TRBJ2-5): KAGVTQTPRYLIKTRGQQVTLSCSPISGHRSVSWYQQTPGQGLQFLFEYFSETQRNKGNFPGRFSGRQFSNSRSEMNVSTLELGDSALYLCASSLAASGSPILGYFGPGTRLLVL.

The chain recombines TRBV6-6 with TRBJ1-4; 7 nucleotides align to TRBD1. From germline, CDR1 is MNHNY and CDR2 SVGAGI (reference sequence). This CDR3 comprises 14 residues. The junction had 6 bases not matched to a gene; V was cut back by 7 bases and J by 4 bases. CDR3 nucleotides: TGTGCCAGCAATCTCGGGACAGTTAATGAAAAACTGTTTTTT. Its translation is CASNLGTVNEKLFF.

The chain joins TRBV3-1 (or the pseudogene TRBV3-2) to TRBJ2-7; 13 bases fit TRBD2. From germline, CDR1 is LGHDT and CDR2 YNNKEL (reference sequence). There are 18 residues in the CDR3. Trimming cost V 0 bases and J 0 bases; bases outside gene matches: 5. The CDR3 sequence: CASSQDGTSGIRSYEQYF. The CDR3 DNA is TGTGCCAGCAGCCAAGACGGGACTAGCGGGATACGCTCCTACGAGCAGTACTTC.

The V gene is TRBV29-1, the J gene TRBJ2-7; 7 nucleotides match TRBD1. Germline loops: CDR1 SQVTM, CDR2 ANQGSEA. The CDR3 spans 12 residues. Unmatched junction bases numbered 4, after V lost 5 bases and J lost 3 bases. CDR3 amino acids: CSVSTGDYEQYF. CDR3 coding DNA: TGCAGCGTTTCTACAGGGGACTACGAGCAGTACTTC.

In nucleotides, the CDR3 is TGTGCCAGCAGCTTGTACGGACTAGCGGCTAACACCGGGGAGCTGTTTTTT. Residues: CASSLYGLAANTGELFF. The rearrangement uses TRBV5-5 and TRBJ2-2, with 10 positions matching TRBD2. J gave up 2 bases and V 1 base, and 5 bases lay outside the gene matches. From germline, CDR1 is SGHKS and CDR2 YYEKEE (reference sequence). The CDR3 is made up of 17 amino acids.

The chain links TRBV4-1 to TRBJ1-1; 10 positions match TRBD1. The trim removed 3 bases at V and 7 bases at J, leaving 17 bases unmatched. The CDR3 sequence is 18 residues long. Germline loops: CDR1 MGHRA, CDR2 YSYEKL. CDR3 sequence: CASSHRTQGQGFAGEAFF. CDR3 coding DNA: TGCGCCAGCAGCCATCGCACCCAGGGACAGGGGTTTGCGGGTGAAGCTTTCTTT.

V is TRBV3-1 (or the pseudogene TRBV3-2) and J is TRBJ2-2, with D maybe TRBD2 (5 bases). Trimming cost V 3 bases and J 0 bases, with 17 bases left between them. The CDR3 runs 18 residues. CDR1 and CDR2 (germline): LGHDT, YNNKEL (reference sequence). The CDR3 coding sequence is TGTGCCAGCAGCCAGGCCCGGAGGAGACTGTCGAACACCGGGGAGCTGTTTTTT. Translation gives CASSQARRRLSNTGELFF.